This T cell receptor (beta chain) was retrieved from a study of memory CD4+ T cells and cytomegalovirus serostatus (dated by TCRdb to about 2019). In terms of the full investigation: A total of around 35 healthy Belgian adults, of whom 9 were CMV seropositive and about 24 were CMV seronegative, were included in the cohort. To replicate a published TCR-based CMV serostatus classifier, the study sequenced CD4+ memory TCRbeta repertoires from a Belgian cohort whose cytomegalovirus serostatus was known.

The germline V gene (reference sequence) yields LNHNV for CDR1 and YYDKDF for CDR2. V and J lose 0 bases and 5 bases, and a span of 10 bases separates them. The CDR3 contains 14 residues, cysteine and phenylalanine counted. The retained sequence is limited to the CDR3, 42 bases, with the frame set at the first base. Results and caveats for the whole study, not just this receptor: Among the 150 to 200 previously reported CMV-associated TCRbeta sequences, roughly 68 showed up in the CD4+ memory repertoires, with each one found in between one and five individuals. On the Belgian cohort, the classifier based on the original framework reached a median bootstrapped AUC of approximately 0.95, with a 95% CI of 0.76-1.00. Unlike the original study, which covered naive and memory CD4+ and CD8+ populations, the Belgian study sequenced only CD4+CD45RO+ memory cells. The results were interpreted as suggesting that the CMV-associated TCR signature is mostly present in the CD4+ memory repertoire. CMV serostatus prediction reached a median bootstrapped AUC of roughly 0.96 with the original framework and 0.91 with a US-trained random forest.

A word on this clone: It has no known antigen specificity. No base qualities exist here, and no much larger clone lies one base off it.

Single viable CD3+CD4+CD8-CD45RO+ cells were sorted as memory CD4+ T cells on a FACSAria II. To determine CMV serostatus, a Roche Elecsys assay was used that detects serum IgG against CMV pp150, pp28, p38 and p52. After the samples were thawed, total CD4+ T cells were enriched through positive selection using CD4 magnetic microbeads. The samples came from a different study that was designed specifically to examine the CD4+ T cell memory repertoire. Peripheral blood mononuclear cells were isolated and cryopreserved according to standard operating procedures, and serum was kept at -80 degrees C. Staining used CD3-PerCP (BW264/56), CD4-APC (RPA-T4), CD45RO-PE (UCHT1) and CD8-Pacific Orange (3B5) antibodies, with Sytox blue excluding non-viable cells. Genomic DNA was extracted from sorted cells with the Quick-DNA Microprep Kit. TCRbeta DNA was amplified with the immunoSEQ hsTCRbeta kit following the manufacturer's protocol. TCRbeta libraries were sequenced on an Illumina MiSeq instrument. As for the original processing: Following removal of out-of-frame sequences, some 2 million distinct TCRbeta sequences were retained, with an average of around 70,000 per individual. Each individual was scored according to the count of 164 previously reported CMV-associated TCRbeta sequences and the total productive distinct TCRbeta count. A beta-binomial model was reimplemented in Python, and scikit-learn random forests with default parameters were trained on US cohort data. Classifier performance on the Belgian cohort was summarized as median AUC with percentile confidence intervals over 10,000 bootstrap iterations. TCRdb re-hosts the immuneACCESS table, in-frame sequences only. Its copies lack some clones; in the studies checked, an unresolved V gene accounts for under half of them, and the cause for the rest is not known. The D gene and trimming were derived from the DNA, and the V and J assignments and clone size from that table. The sample contains about 39,000 clones, approximately 78% of them found a single time. The ten largest clones capture approximately 0.78% of the sample.

The origin of this receptor is an adult in good health and CMV-seronegative. Recombination connected TRBV15 to TRBJ2-5, and the D gene may be TRBD1, 7 bases matching. What was sequenced was memory CD4+ T cells from blood. DNA sequence: TGTGCCACCAGCAGAGATGCAGGGGGGGAGACCCAGTACTTC. This codes for CATSRDAGGETQYF.